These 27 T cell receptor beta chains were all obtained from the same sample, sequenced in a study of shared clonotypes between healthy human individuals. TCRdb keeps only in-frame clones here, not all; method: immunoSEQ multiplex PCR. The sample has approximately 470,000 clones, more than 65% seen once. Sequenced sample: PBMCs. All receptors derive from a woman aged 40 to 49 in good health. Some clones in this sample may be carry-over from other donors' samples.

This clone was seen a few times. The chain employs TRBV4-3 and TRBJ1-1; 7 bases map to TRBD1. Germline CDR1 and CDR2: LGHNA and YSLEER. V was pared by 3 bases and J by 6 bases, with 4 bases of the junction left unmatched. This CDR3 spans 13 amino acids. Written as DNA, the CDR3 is TGCGCCAGCAGCCAGACAGGGTCCCCTGAAGCTTTCTTT. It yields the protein CASSQTGSPEAFF.

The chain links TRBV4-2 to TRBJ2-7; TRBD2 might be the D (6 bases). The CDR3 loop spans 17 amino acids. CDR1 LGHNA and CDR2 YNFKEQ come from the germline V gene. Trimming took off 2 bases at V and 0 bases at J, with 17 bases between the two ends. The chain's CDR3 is CASSQSFVRGSSYEQYF. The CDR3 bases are TGTGCCAGCAGCCAATCTTTCGTGCGGGGCAGCTCCTACGAGCAGTACTTC.

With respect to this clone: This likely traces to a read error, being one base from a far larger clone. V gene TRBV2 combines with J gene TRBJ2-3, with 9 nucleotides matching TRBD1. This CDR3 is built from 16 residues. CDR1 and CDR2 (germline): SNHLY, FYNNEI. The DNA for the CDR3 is TGTGCCAGCAGAAGGGACAGGGAAACTCCCACAGATGCGCAGTATTTT. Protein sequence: CASRRDRETPTDAQYF.

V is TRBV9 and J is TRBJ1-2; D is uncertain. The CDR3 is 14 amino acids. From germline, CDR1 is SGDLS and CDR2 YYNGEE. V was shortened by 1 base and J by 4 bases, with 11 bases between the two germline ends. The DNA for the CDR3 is TGTGCCAGCAGCGTAACTGGAGAGAGCTATGGCTACACCTTC. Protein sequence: CASSVTGESYGYTF.

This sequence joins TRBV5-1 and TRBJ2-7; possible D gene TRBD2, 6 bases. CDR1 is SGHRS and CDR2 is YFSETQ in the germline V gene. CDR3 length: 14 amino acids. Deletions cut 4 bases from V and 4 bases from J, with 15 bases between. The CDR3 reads CASSDWRDGYEQYF. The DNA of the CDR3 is TGCGCCAGCAGCGATTGGCGGGATGGGTACGAGCAGTACTTC.

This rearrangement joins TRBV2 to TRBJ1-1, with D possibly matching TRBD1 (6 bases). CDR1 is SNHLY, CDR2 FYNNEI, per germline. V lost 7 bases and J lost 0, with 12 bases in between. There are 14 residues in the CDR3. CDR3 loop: CASTSQGLNTEAFF. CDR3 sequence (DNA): TGTGCCAGCACGTCACAGGGCCTGAACACTGAAGCTTTCTTT.

The CDR3 here is CASSLAPGTDSNQPQHF. DNA of the CDR3: TGCGCCAGCAGCCTGGCCCCCGGGACAGATAGCAATCAGCCCCAGCATTTT. The chain couples TRBV5-1 to TRBJ1-5; TRBD1 matches at 7 bases. The V gene end was trimmed by 4 bases and the J gene end by 0 bases; junction bases not matched to a gene: 10. This CDR3 is 17 amino acids long. Germline V gene data show CDR1 as SGHRS and CDR2 as YFSETQ.

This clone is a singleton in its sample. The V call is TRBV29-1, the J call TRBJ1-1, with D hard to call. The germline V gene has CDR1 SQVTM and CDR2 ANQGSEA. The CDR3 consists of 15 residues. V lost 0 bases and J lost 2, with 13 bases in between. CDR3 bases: TGCAGCGTTGAAGAGCCCCCATTAGGAAACACTGAAGCTTTCTTT. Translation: CSVEEPPLGNTEAFF.

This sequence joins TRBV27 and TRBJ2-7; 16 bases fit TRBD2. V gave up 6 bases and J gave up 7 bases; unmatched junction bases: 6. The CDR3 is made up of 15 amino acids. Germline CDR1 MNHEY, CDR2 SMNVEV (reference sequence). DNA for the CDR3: TGTGCCAGCAGCCACGGGACTAGCGGGAGGGAAGAGCAGTACTTC. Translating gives CASSHGTSGREEQYF.

CDR3 DNA: TGTGCCAGCAGCTTAGTGGCAGAACCCTCCTACGAGCAGTACTTC. Residues: CASSLVAEPSYEQYF. The chain employs TRBV7-9 and TRBJ2-7; D remains unclear. CDR3 length: 15 residues. The V and J ends lost 1 base and 0 bases respectively, with 10 bases between them. The germline V gene has CDR1 SEHNR and CDR2 FQNEAQ (reference sequence).

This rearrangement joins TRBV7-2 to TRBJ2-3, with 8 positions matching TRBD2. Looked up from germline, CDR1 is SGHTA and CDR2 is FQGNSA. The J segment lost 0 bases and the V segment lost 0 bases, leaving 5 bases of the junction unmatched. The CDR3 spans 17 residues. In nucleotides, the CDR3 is TGTGCCAGCAGCTTAGCGGCGGGAGGATCTAGCACAGATACGCAGTATTTT. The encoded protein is CASSLAAGGSSTDTQYF.

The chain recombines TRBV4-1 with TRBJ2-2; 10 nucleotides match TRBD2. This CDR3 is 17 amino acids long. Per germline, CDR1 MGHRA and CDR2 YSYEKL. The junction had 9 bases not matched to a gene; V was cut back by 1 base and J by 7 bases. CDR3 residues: CASSQVPSGSLGGELFF. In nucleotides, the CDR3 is TGCGCCAGCAGCCAAGTACCTAGCGGGAGCCTCGGCGGGGAGCTGTTTTTT.

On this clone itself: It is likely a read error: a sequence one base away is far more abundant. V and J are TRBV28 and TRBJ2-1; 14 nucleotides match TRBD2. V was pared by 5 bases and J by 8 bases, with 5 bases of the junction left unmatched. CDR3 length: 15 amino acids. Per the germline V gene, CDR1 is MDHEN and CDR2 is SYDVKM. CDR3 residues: CASSTLGLAGDEQFF. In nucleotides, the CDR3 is TGTGCCAGCAGTACTCTGGGACTAGCGGGGGATGAGCAGTTCTTC.

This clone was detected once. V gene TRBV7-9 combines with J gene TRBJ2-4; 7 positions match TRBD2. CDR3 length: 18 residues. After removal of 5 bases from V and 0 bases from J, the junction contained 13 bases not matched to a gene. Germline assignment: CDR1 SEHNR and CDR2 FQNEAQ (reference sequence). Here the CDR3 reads CASSRGGTVGIAKNIQYF. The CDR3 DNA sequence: TGTGCCAGCAGCCGCGGGGGAACAGTGGGTATAGCCAAAAACATTCAGTACTTC.

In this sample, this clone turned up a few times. In nucleotides, the CDR3 is TGTGCCAGCTCACCTAGTGAGGGGCCCCCCGGGGAGCTGTTTTTT. Its protein is CASSPSEGPPGELFF. The V and J genes are TRBV18 and TRBJ2-2, with D perhaps given as TRBD1 or TRBD2 (5 bases each). Looked up from germline, CDR1 is KGHSH and CDR2 is LQKENI. Deletions cut 3 bases from V and 6 bases from J, with 14 bases between. This CDR3 comprises 15 residues.

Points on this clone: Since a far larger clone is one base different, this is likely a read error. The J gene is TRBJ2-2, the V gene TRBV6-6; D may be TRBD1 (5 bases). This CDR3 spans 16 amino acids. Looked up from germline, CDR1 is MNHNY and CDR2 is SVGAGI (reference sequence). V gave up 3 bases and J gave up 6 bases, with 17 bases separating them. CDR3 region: CASSYSGRAAAGELFF. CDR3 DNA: TGTGCCAGCAGTTATTCGGGCAGGGCGGCGGCCGGGGAGCTGTTTTTT.

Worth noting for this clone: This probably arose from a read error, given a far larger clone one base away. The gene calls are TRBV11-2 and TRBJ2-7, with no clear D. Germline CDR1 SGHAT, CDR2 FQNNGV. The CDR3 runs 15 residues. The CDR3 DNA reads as TGTGTCAGCAGCTTAGATTATTCTATCTCCTACGAGCAGTACTTC. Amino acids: CVSSLDYSISYEQYF. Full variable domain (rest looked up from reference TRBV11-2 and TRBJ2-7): EAGVAQSPRYKIIEKRQSVAFWCNPISGHATLYWYQQILGQGPKLLIQFQNNGVVDDSQLPKDRFSAERLKGVDSTLKIQPAKLEDSAVYLCVSSLDYSISYEQYFGPGTRLTVT.

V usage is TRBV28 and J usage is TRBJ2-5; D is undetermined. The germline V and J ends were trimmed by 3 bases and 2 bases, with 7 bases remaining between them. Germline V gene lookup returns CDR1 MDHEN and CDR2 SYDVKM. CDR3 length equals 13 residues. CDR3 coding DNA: TGTGCCAGCAGTTTGGTACAGCAAGAGACCCAGTACTTC. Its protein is CASSLVQQETQYF. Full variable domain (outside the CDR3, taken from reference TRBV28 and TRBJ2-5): DVKVTQSSRYLVKRTGEKVFLECVQDMDHENMFWYRQDPGLGLRLIYFSYDVKMKEKGDIPEGYSVSREKKERFSLILESASTNQTSMYLCASSLVQQETQYFGPGTRLLVL.

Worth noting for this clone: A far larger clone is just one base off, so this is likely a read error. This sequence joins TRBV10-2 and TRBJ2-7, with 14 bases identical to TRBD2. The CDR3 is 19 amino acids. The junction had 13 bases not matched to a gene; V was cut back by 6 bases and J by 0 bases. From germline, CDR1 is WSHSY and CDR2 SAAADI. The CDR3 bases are TGCGCCAGCAGGCCCGGGGTGGGACTAGCGGGAGTCAACTCCTACGAGCAGTACTTC. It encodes CASRPGVGLAGVNSYEQYF.

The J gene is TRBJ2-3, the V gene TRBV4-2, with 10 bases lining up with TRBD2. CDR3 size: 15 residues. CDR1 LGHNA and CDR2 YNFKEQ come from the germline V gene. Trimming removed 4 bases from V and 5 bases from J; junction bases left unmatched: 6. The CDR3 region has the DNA TGTGCCAGCAGCCCAGCGGGAGGGCCGCAAGATACGCAGTATTTT. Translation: CASSPAGGPQDTQYF.

The CDR3 nucleotides are TGTGCCAGCAGCGTAGTAGGACAGGGGAGCTACAATGAGCAGTTCTTC. As protein: CASSVVGQGSYNEQFF. This chain links TRBV9 with TRBJ2-1, with 9 nucleotides matching TRBD1. This CDR3 is 16 amino acids long. Per the germline V gene, CDR1 is SGDLS and CDR2 is YYNGEE. V trimming: 0 bases; J trimming: 3 bases; junction bases outside the gene matches: 4.

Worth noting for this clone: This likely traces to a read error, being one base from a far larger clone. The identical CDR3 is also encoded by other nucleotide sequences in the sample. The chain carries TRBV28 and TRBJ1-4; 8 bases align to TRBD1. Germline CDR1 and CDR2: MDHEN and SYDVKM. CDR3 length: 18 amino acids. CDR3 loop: CASRIGQGPFATNEKLFF. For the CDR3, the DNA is TGTGCTAGCAGGATCGGACAGGGCCCCTTTGCAACTAATGAAAAACTGTTTTTT. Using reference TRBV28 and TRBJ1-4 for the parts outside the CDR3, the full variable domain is DVKVTQSSRYLVKRTGEKVFLECVQDMDHENMFWYRQDPGLGLRLIYFSYDVKMKEKGDIPEGYSVSREKKERFSLILESASTNQTSMYLCASRIGQGPFATNEKLFFGSGTQLSVL.

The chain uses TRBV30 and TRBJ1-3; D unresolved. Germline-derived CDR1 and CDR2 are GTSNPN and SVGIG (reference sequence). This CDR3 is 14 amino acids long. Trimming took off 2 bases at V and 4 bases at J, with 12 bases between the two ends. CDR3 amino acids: CAWSRDFGGNTIYF. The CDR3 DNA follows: TGTGCCTGGAGTCGGGATTTTGGAGGAAACACCATATATTTT.

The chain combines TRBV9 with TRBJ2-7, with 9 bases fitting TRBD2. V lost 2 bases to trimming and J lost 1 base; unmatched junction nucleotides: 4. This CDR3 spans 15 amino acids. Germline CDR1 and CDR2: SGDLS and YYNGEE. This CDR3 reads CASSVLAGPSYEQYF. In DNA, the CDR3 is TGTGCCAGCAGCGTCCTAGCGGGACCTTCCTACGAGCAGTACTTC.

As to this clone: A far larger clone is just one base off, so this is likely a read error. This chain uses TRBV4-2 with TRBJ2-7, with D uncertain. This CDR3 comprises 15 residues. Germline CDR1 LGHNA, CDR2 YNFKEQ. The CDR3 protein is CASSRSESSSYEQSF. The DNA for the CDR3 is TGTGCCAGCAGCCGAAGCGAGTCCTCCTCCTACGAGCAGTCCTTC.

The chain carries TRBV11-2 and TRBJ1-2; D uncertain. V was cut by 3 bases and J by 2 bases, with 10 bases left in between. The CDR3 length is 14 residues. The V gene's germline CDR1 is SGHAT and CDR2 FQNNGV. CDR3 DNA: TGTGCCAGCAGCTTGGTGGTCAAAAACTATGGCTACACCTTC. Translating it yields CASSLVVKNYGYTF.

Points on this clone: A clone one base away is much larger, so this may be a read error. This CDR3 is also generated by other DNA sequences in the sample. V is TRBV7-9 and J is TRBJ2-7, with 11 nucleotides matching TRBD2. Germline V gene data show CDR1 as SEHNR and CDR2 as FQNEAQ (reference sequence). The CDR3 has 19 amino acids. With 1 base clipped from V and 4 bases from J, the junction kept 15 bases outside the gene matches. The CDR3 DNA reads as TGTGCCAGCAGCTTAGGGACTAGCGGGTACAAGACTTACCCATACGAGCAGTACTTC. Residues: CASSLGTSGYKTYPYEQYF.